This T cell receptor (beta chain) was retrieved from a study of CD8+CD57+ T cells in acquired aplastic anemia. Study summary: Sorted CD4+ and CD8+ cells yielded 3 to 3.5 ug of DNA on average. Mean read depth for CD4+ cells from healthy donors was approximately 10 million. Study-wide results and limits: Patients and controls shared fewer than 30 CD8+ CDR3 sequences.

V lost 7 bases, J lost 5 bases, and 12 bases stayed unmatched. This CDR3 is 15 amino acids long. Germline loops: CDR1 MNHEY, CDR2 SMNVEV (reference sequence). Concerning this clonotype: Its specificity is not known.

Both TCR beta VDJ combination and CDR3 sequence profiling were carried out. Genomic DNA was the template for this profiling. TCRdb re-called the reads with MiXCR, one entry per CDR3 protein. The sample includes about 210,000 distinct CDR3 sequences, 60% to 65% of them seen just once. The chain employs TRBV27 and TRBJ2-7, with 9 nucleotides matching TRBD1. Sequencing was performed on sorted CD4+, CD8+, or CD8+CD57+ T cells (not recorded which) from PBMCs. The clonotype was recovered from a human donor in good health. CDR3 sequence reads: CASTALQGAYNEQYF. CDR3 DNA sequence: TGTGCCAGCACAGCCTTACAGGGGGCATATAACGAGCAGTACTTC.